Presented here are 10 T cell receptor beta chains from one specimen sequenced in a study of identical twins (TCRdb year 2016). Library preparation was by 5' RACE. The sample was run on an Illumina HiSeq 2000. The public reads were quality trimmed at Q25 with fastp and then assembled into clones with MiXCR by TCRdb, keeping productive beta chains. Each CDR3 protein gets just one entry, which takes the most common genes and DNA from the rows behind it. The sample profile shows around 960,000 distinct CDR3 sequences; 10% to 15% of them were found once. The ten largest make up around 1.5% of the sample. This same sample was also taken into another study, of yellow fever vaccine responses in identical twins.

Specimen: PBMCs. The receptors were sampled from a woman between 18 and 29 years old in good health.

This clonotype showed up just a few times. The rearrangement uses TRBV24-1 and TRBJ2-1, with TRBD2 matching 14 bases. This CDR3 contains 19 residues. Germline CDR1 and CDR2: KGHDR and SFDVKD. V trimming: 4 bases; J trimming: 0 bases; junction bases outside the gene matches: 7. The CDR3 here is CATSDPGTSGGHSYNEQFF. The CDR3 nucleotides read TGTGCCACCAGTGACCCCGGGACTAGCGGGGGACACTCCTACAATGAGCAGTTCTTC.

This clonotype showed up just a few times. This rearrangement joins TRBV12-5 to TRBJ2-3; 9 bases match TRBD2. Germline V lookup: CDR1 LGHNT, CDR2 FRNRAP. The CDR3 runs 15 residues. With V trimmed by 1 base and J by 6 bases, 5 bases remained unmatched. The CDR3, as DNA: TGTGCTAGTGGTTTGGCTAGCGGGATGTATGATACGCAGTATTTT. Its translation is CASGLASGMYDTQYF.

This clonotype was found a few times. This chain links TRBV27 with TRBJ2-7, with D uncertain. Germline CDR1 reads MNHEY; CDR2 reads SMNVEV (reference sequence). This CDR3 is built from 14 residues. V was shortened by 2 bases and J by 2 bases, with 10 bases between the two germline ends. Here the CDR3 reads CASSLGPMPYEQYF. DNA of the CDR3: TGTGCCAGCAGTTTAGGACCTATGCCCTACGAGCAGTACTTC.

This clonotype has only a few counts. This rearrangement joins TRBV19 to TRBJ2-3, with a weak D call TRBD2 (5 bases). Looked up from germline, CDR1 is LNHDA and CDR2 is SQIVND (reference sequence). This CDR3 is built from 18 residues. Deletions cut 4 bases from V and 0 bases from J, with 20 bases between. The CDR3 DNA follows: TGTGCCAGTAGTACCTCCCCGGAGCGGAGCCCAAGCACAGATACGCAGTATTTT. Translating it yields CASSTSPERSPSTDTQYF.

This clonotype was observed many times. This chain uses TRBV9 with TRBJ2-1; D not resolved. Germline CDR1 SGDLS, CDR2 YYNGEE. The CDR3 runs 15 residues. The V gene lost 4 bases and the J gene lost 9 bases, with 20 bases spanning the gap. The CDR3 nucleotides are TGTGCCAGCAGCTCTATTACGGGCCCCGCCAGTGAGCAGTTCTTC. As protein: CASSSITGPASEQFF.

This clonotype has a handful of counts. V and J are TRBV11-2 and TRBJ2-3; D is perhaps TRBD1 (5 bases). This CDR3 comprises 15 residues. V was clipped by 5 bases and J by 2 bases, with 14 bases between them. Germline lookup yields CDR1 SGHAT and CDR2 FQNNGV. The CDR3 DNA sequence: TGTGCCAGCAGCGGCCGGTGGGGCTCCACAGATACGCAGTATTTT. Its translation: CASSGRWGSTDTQYF.

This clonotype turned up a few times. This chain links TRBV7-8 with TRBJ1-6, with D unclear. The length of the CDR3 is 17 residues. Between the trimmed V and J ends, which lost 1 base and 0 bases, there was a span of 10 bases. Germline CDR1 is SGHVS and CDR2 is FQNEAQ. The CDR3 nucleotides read TGTGCCAGCAGCTTAGGCAGCATATACTCCTATAATTCACCCCTCCACTTT. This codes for CASSLGSIYSYNSPLHF.

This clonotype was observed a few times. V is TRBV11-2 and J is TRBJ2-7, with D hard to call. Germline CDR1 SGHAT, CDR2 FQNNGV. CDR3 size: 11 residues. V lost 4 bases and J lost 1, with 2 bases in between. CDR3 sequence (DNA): TGTGCCAGCAGCTGGTCCTACGAGCAGTACTTC. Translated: CASSWSYEQYF.

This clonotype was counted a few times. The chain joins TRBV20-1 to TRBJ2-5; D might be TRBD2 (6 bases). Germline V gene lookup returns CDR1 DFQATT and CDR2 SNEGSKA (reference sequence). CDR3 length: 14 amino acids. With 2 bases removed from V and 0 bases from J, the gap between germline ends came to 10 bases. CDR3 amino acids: CSARPASDQETQYF. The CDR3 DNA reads TGCAGTGCTAGACCCGCTAGCGACCAAGAGACCCAGTACTTC.

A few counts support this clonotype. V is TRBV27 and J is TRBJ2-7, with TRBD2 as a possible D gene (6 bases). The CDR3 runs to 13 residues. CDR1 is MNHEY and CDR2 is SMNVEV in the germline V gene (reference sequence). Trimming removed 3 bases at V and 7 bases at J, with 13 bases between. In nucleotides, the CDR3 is TGTGCCAGCAGTTTGGTGGCGGGGAGAGAGCAGTACGTC. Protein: CASSLVAGREQYV.